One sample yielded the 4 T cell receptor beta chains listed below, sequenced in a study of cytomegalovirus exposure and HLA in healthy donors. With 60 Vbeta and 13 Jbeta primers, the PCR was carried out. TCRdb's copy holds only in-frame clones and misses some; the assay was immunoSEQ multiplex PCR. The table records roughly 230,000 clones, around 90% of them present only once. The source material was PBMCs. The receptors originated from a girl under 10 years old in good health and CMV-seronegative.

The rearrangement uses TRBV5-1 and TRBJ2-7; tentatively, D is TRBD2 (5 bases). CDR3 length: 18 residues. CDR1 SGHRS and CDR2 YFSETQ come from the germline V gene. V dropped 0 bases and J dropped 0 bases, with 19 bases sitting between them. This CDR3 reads CASSLAPRGEGHSYEQYF. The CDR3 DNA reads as TGCGCCAGCAGCTTGGCCCCCCGTGGAGAGGGTCACTCCTACGAGCAGTACTTC.

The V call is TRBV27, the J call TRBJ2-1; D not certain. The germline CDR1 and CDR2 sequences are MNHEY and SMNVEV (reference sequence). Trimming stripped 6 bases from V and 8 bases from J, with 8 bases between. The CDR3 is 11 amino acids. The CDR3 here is CASRLLYEQFF. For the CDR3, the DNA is TGTGCCAGCAGACTCCTATATGAGCAGTTCTTC.

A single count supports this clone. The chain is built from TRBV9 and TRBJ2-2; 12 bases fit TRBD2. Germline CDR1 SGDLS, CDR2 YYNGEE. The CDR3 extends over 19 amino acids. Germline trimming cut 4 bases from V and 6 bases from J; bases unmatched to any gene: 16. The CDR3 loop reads CASSLPSSGGAGVPGELFF. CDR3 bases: TGTGCCAGCAGCCTCCCCTCTAGCGGGGGGGCCGGAGTTCCCGGGGAGCTGTTTTTT.

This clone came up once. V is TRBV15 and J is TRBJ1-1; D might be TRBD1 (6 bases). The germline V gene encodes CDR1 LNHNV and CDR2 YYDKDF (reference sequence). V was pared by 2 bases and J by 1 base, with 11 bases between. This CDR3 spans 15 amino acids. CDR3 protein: CATSRTWTENTEAFF. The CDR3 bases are TGTGCCACCAGCAGAACGTGGACAGAGAACACTGAAGCTTTCTTT.